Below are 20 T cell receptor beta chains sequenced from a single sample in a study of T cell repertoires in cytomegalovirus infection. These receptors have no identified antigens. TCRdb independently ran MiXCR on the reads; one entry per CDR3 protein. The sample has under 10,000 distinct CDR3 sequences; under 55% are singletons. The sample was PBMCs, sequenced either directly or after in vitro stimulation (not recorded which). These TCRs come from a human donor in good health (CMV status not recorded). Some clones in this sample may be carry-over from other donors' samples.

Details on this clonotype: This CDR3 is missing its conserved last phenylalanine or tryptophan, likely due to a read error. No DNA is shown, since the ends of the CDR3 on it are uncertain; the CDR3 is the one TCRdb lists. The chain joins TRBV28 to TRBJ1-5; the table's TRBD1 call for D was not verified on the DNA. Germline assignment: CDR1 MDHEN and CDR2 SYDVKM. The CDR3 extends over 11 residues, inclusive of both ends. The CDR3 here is CASSSSRTHHL.

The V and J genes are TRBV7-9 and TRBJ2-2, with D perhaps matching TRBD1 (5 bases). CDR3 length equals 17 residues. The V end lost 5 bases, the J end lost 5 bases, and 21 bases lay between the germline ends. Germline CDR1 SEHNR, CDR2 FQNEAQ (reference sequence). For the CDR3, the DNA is TGTGCCAGCAGCGCTGGGGAATCAGGGTGGTCGACCGGGGAGCTGTTTTTT. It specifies CASSAGESGWSTGELFF.

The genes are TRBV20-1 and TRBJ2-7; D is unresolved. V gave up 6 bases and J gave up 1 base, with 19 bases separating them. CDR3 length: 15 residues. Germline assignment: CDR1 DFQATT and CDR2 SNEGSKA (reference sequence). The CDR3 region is CSASRGQLISYEQYF. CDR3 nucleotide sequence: TGCAGTGCCTCCCGTGGTCAACTAATTTCCTACGAGCAGTACTTC.

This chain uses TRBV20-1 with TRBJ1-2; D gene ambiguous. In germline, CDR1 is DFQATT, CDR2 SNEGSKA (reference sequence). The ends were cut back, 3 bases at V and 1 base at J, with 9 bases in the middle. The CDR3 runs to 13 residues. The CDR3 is CSARDGDNYGYTF. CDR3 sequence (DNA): TGCAGTGCTAGGGATGGCGATAACTATGGCTACACCTTC.

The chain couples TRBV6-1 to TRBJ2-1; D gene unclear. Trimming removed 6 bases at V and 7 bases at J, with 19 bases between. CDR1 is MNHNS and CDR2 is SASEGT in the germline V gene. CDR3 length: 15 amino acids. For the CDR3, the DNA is TGTGCCAGCAGCCCTCCTGGGGTAGCAAGAAATGAGCAGTTCTTC. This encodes CASSPPGVARNEQFF.

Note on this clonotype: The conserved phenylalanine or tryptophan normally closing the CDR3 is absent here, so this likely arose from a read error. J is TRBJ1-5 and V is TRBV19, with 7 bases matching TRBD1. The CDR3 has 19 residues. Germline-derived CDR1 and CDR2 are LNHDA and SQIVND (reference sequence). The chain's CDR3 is CASSSIYTGTVEDNQAQHL. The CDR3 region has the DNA TGTGCCAGTAGTTCAATATATACCGGGACAGTTGAAGACAATCAGGCCCAGCATTTA.

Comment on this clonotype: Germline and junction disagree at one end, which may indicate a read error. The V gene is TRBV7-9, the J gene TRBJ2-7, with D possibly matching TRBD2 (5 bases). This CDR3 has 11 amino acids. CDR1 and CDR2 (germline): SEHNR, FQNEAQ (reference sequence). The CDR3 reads CASSLKGLILF. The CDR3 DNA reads TGTGCCAGCAGCTTAAAAGGACTCATCCTCTTC.

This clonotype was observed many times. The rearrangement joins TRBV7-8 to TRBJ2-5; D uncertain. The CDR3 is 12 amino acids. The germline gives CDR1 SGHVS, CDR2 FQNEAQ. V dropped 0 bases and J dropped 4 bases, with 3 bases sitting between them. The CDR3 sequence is CASSLAGETQYF. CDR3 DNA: TGTGCCAGCAGCTTAGCAGGAGAGACCCAGTACTTC.

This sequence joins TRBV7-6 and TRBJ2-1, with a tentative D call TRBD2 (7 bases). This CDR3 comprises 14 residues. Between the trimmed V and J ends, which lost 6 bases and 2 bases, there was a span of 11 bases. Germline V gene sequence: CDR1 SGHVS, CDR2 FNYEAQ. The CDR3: CASSEGGAYNEQFF. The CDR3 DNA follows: TGTGCCAGCAGTGAAGGGGGGGCCTACAATGAGCAGTTCTTC.

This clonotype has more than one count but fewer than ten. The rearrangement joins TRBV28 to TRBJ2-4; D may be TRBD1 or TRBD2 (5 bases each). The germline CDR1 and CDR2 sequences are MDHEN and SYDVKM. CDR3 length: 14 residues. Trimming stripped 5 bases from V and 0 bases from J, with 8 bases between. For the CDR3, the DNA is TGTGCCAGCAGTCGGGACGCAGCCAAAAACATTCAGTACTTC. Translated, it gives CASSRDAAKNIQYF.

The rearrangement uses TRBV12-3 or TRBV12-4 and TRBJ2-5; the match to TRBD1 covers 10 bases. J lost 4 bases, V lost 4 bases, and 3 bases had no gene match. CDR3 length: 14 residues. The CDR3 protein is CASSSTGGAETQYF. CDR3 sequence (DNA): TGTGCCAGCAGTTCGACAGGGGGCGCAGAGACCCAGTACTTC.

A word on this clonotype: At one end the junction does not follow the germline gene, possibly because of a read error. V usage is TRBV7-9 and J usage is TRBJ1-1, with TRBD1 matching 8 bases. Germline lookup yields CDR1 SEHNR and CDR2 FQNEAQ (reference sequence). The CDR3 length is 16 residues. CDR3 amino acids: CASSSSGGPLHTEAFF. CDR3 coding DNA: TGTGCCAGCAGCTCCTCAGGGGGCCCATTGCACACTGAAGCTTTTTTT.

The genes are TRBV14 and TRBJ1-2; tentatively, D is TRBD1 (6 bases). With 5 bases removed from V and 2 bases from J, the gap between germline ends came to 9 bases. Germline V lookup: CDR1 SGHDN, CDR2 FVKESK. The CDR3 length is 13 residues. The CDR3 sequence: CASSADRNYGYTF. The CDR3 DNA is TGTGCCAGCAGCGCCGACAGGAACTATGGCTACACCTTC. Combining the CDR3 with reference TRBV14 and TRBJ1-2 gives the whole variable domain EAGVTQFPSHSVIEKGQTVTLRCDPISGHDNLYWYRRVMGKEIKFLLHFVKESKQDESGMPNNRFLAERTGGTYSTLKVQPAELEDSGVYFCASSADRNYGYTFGSGTRLTVV.

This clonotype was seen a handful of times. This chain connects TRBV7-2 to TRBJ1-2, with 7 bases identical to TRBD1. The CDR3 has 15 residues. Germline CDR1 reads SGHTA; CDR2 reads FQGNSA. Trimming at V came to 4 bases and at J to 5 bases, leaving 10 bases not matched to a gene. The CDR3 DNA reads TGTGCCAGCAGCTATACGGCCGGGACAGAGTATGGCTACACCTTC. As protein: CASSYTAGTEYGYTF.

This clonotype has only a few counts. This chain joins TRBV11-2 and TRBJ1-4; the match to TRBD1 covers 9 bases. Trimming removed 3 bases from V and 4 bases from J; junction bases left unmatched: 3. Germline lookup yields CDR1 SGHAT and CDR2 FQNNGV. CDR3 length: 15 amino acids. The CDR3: CASSFGTGINEKLFF. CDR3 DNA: TGTGCCAGCAGCTTTGGGACAGGGATTAATGAAAAACTGTTTTTT.

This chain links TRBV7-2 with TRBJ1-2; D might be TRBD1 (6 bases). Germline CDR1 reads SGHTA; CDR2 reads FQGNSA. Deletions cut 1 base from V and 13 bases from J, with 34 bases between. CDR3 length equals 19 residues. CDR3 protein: CASSLGDVTPTGLGSFSTF. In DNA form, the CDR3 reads TGTGCCAGCAGCTTAGGGGACGTCACTCCTACAGGGTTGGGTAGTTTCTCCACCTTC.

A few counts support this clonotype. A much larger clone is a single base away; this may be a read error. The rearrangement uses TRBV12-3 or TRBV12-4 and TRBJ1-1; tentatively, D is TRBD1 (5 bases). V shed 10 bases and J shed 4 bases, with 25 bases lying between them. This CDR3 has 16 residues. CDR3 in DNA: TGTGCCACCAGCCTCAGGGTTTCCAAACATTTCACTGAAGCTTTCTTT. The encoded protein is CATSLRVSKHFTEAFF.

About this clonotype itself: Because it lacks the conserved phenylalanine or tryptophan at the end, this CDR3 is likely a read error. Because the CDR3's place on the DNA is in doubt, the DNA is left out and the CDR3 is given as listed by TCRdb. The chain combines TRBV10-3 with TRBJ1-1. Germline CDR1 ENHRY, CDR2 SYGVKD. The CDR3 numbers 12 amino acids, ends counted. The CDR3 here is CAIRRGGDEAVV.

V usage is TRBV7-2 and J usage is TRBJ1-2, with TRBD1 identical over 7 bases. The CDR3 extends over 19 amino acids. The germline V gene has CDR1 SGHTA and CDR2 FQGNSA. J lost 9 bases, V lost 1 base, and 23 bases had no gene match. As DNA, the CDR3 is TGTGCCAGCAGCTTAGGGGACGTCAATCTGACAGGGTTGTGTAGTTGCTACACCTTC. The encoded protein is CASSLGDVNLTGLCSCYTF.

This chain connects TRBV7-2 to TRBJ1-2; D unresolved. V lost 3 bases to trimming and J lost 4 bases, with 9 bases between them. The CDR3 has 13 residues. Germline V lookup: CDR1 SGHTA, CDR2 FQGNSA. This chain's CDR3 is CASSLQESYGYTF. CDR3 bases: TGTGCCAGCAGCTTGCAGGAGAGCTATGGCTACACCTTC. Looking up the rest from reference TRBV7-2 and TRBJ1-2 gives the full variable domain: GAGVSQSPSNKVTEKGKDVELRCDPISGHTALYWYRQSLGQGLEFLIYFQGNSAPDKSGLPSDRFSAERTGGSVSTLTIQRTQQEDSAVYLCASSLQESYGYTFGSGTRLTVV.